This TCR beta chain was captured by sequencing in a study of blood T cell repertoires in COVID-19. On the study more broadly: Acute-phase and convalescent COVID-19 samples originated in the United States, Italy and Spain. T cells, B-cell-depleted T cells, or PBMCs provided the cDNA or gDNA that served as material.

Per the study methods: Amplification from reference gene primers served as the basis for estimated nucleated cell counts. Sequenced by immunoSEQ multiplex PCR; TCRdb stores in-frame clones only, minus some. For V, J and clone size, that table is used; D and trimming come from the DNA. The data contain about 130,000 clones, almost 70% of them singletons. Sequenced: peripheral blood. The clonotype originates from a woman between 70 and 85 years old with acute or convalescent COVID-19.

CDR3: CASSQGNGVYEQYF. DNA of the CDR3: TGCGCCAGCAGCCAAGGTAACGGTGTCTACGAGCAGTACTTC. The chain links TRBV4-3 to TRBJ2-7; D is ambiguous. The V end lost 1 base, the J end lost 3 bases, and 10 bases lay between the germline ends. CDR3 length: 14 residues. The germline V gene encodes CDR1 LGHNA and CDR2 YSLEER.